Listed here are 16 T cell receptor beta chains from one sample, sequenced in a study of blood T cells in healthy people across ages. Primed by a sample-barcoded 5' primer and a J-beta primer mix, a second PCR proceeded for roughly 6 to 12 cycles. Via MiXCR, TCRdb re-called the 5' RACE reads, giving one row per CDR3 protein. The sample records 700,000 to 850,000 distinct CDR3 sequences, 30% to 45% being singletons. The source material was blood. The receptors derive from a man younger than 35 in good health.

The chain carries TRBV20-1 and TRBJ2-7; D not certain. CDR3 length: 13 amino acids. Germline V gives CDR1 DFQATT, CDR2 SNEGSKA (reference sequence). The V end was cut by 5 bases, the J end by 0 bases, with 11 bases between. The chain's CDR3 is CSALLSGSYEQYF. DNA of the CDR3: TGCAGTGCTCTTCTTTCAGGCTCCTACGAGCAGTACTTC.

In this sample, this clonotype turned up many times. V and J are TRBV7-9 and TRBJ2-3, with 12 nucleotides matching TRBD2. The CDR3 is 16 residues long. V lost 6 bases and J lost 6; bases outside the gene matches: 10. Germline loops: CDR1 SEHNR, CDR2 FQNEAQ (reference sequence). The CDR3 coding sequence is TGTGCCAGCAGTCCGACTAGCGGGGGCCACCTGGATACGCAGTATTTT. Its protein product is CASSPTSGGHLDTQYF.

V usage is TRBV2 and J usage is TRBJ2-7; D perhaps matches TRBD2 (6 bases). V was clipped by 6 bases and J by 0 bases, with 12 bases between them. Germline CDR1 SNHLY, CDR2 FYNNEI. This CDR3 is built from 14 residues. CDR3 sequence (DNA): TGTGCCAGCAGCCGGAAGCGGGCCTCCTACGAGCAGTACTTC. This sequence encodes CASSRKRASYEQYF.

This clonotype was picked up a small number of times. This rearrangement joins TRBV20-1 to TRBJ1-4; D remains unclear. Between the trimmed V and J ends, which lost 5 bases and 5 bases, there was a span of 12 bases. Germline loops: CDR1 DFQATT, CDR2 SNEGSKA (reference sequence). CDR3 size: 13 residues. The chain's CDR3 is CSAERLSNEKLFF. The DNA of the CDR3 is TGCAGTGCTGAGCGGCTATCGAATGAAAAACTGTTTTTT.

The chain uses TRBV20-1 and TRBJ2-1, with 11 bases lining up with TRBD2. V dropped 4 bases and J dropped 0; count of bases not matched to a gene: 2. CDR1 and CDR2 from the germline V gene are DFQATT and SNEGSKA (reference sequence). The CDR3 covers 15 residues. CDR3 in amino acids: CSATSGGSSYNEQFF. Here the CDR3 DNA reads TGCAGTGCTACTAGCGGGGGGAGCTCCTACAATGAGCAGTTCTTC.

V usage is TRBV7-2 and J usage is TRBJ1-5, with D possibly TRBD1 on 5 matching bases. The CDR3 consists of 17 residues. Germline CDR1 is SGHTA and CDR2 is FQGNSA. Trimming stripped 1 base from V and 3 bases from J, with 16 bases between. Here the CDR3 DNA reads TGTGCCAGCAGCTTAGGATTAAGGGGTAAGGACAATCAGCCCCAGCATTTT. Its protein product is CASSLGLRGKDNQPQHF.

The chain recombines TRBV7-9 with TRBJ1-6, with 8 bases that match TRBD1. Germline trimming cut 9 bases from V and 13 bases from J; bases unmatched to any gene: 14. Germline CDR1 and CDR2: SEHNR and FQNEAQ (reference sequence). The CDR3 is made up of 14 amino acids. The CDR3 nucleotides are TGTGCCAGTACAAAGACAGGGGCTGAGTCGCCCCTCCACTTT. It codes for CASTKTGAESPLHF.

Comment on this clonotype: This sequence may be a read error, since a much larger clone differs from it by one base. This chain uses TRBV12-3 or TRBV12-4 with TRBJ2-7, with TRBD2 as a possible D gene (5 bases). The CDR3 runs 20 residues. V lost 1 base to trimming and J lost 7 bases, with 32 bases between them. The CDR3 DNA is TGTGCCAGCAGTTTAGAGAGGGCGCCCCTTCGCGGTGATGAGAGTAGGGAGCAGTACTTC. The encoded protein is CASSLERAPLRGDESREQYF.

The sample holds a few counts of this clonotype. The rearrangement links TRBV9 to TRBJ2-1, with 7 bases matching TRBD1. Near its end, the DNA agrees better with TRBJ2-7, so the J call may be wrong. The length of the CDR3 is 15 residues. Germline CDR1 is SGDLS and CDR2 is YYNGEE. The CDR3 DNA is TGTGCCAGCAGCGTAGTTACAGGGGCCTACAATGAGCAGTACTTC. This translates into CASSVVTGAYNEQYF.

Turning to this clonotype: A much bigger clone sits one base away, suggesting this may be a read error. The rearrangement links TRBV7-2 to TRBJ2-1; weak D call: TRBD2 (6 bases). Per germline, CDR1 SGHTA and CDR2 FQGNSA. The CDR3 is made up of 15 amino acids. The CDR3 reads CVSKISGISYNEQFF. CDR3 nucleotides: TGTGTCAGCAAAATTAGCGGAATCTCCTACAATGAGCAGTTCTTC.

The V and J genes are TRBV6-2 or TRBV6-3 and TRBJ2-3; TRBD2 might be the D (6 bases). Germline V CDR1 and CDR2: MNHEY, SVGEGT. V was trimmed by 6 bases and J by 6 bases, leaving 22 bases between them. The CDR3 is 16 amino acids. CDR3 amino acids: CASSIGGSPHIDTQYF. The CDR3 nucleotides read TGTGCCAGCAGCATTGGGGGGTCCCCCCACATTGATACGCAGTATTTT.

This sequence joins TRBV20-1 and TRBJ2-5; D is perhaps TRBD2 (6 bases). The V gene's germline CDR1 is DFQATT and CDR2 SNEGSKA (reference sequence). This CDR3 region has 14 residues. V was shortened by 4 bases and J by 2 bases, with 14 bases between the two germline ends. In nucleotides, the CDR3 is TGCAGTGCTAAAAAAACCGGGGGACAAGAGACCCAGTACTTC. Its protein product is CSAKKTGGQETQYF.

This clonotype was detected once. The rearrangement links TRBV10-3 to TRBJ2-4; 9 bases line up with TRBD1. With V trimmed by 0 bases and J by 13 bases, 13 bases remained unmatched. Per the germline V gene, CDR1 is ENHRY and CDR2 is SYGVKD. The CDR3 length is 16 residues. In DNA, the CDR3 is TGTGCCATCAGTGAGTCAGCAGGGACAGGGAGGTACGGGCAGTACTTC. Translating it yields CAISESAGTGRYGQYF.

The chain joins TRBV5-4 to TRBJ2-1, with D perhaps matching TRBD2 (7 bases). CDR1 is SGHNT and CDR2 is YYREEE in the germline V gene (reference sequence). The V gene lost 3 bases and the J gene lost 6 bases, with 13 bases spanning the gap. The CDR3 spans 14 residues. The CDR3 sequence is CASSSRGGRNEQFF. Written as DNA, the CDR3 is TGTGCCAGCAGCTCGAGGGGGGGCCGCAATGAGCAGTTCTTC.

This clonotype appeared a few times. This sequence joins TRBV29-1 and TRBJ2-4, with a possible D match to TRBD1 (6 bases). Germline loops: CDR1 SQVTM, CDR2 ANQGSEA. The CDR3 loop spans 12 amino acids. The CDR3 DNA is TGCAGGGGGGCCGTGGCCAAAAACATTCAGTACTTC. Its protein is CRGAVAKNIQYF.

This clonotype was seen many times. The V call is TRBV20-1, the J call TRBJ2-7; D might be TRBD1 (6 bases). The germline V gene has CDR1 DFQATT and CDR2 SNEGSKA (reference sequence). V lost 1 base and J lost 0, with 10 bases in between. This CDR3 is 14 amino acids long. CDR3 coding DNA: TGCAGTGCTAGAGGAACAGGGTTCTCCTACGAGCAGTACTTC. The encoded protein is CSARGTGFSYEQYF.